This T cell receptor beta chain was identified in a study of beta chain features in type 1 diabetes. This clone was observed a handful of times. The target antigen is unknown. Whole-study findings and limits: In all four CD4+ subsets, TCRB CDR3 length was significantly, moderately reduced in type 1 diabetes.

As every portion of the isolated RNA was reverse transcribed, the sequencing read expressed TCRB transcripts. Repertoires were generated with immunoSEQ multiplex PCR, while TCRdb's copy carries only in-frame clones and drops some. The table shows 550,000 to 850,000 clones, with around 15% occurring only once. The sequenced sample was naive CD4+ T cells from blood. The TCR originated in a man aged 18-30 years with type 1 diabetes.

The chain's CDR3 is CASNLGAASTETQYF. CDR3 nucleotide sequence: TGTGCCAGCAATCTAGGGGCGGCTAGTACCGAGACCCAGTACTTC. V and J are TRBV2 and TRBJ2-5; weak D call: TRBD1 (5 bases). CDR1 SNHLY and CDR2 FYNNEI come from the germline V gene. There are 15 residues in the CDR3. V shed 7 bases and J shed 5 bases, with 20 bases lying between them.